Listed here are 23 T cell receptor beta chains from one sample, sequenced in a study of identical twins. From the 5' RACE reads, TCRdb called clonotypes with MiXCR, one entry per CDR3 protein. This table has just over 450,000 distinct CDR3 sequences, around 14% appearing once. These data were also filed under a second study, of yellow fever vaccine responses in identical twins.

Sequencing was performed on CD4+ T cells sorted from blood. These receptors came from a woman aged 18-29 years in good health.

The chain recombines TRBV7-2 with TRBJ2-7; the D gene is possibly TRBD1 (5 bases). This CDR3 has 15 amino acids. Trimming removed 0 bases at V and 2 bases at J, with 11 bases between. Germline CDR1 SGHTA, CDR2 FQGNSA. CDR3 nucleotides: TGTGCCAGCAGCTTAGCGTGGCAGGGTCCCTACGAGCAGTACTTC. Protein product: CASSLAWQGPYEQYF.

This clonotype occurred many times. The chain links TRBV11-2 to TRBJ1-2, with unresolved D. This CDR3 comprises 13 residues. Germline V lookup: CDR1 SGHAT, CDR2 FQNNGV. The V and J ends lost 1 base and 5 bases respectively, with 8 bases between them. CDR3 protein: CASSLGTGYGYTF. CDR3 DNA sequence: TGTGCCAGCAGCTTAGGAACCGGATATGGCTACACCTTC.

The sample holds a few counts of this clonotype. V and J are TRBV28 and TRBJ1-1; D unclear. CDR3 length: 17 amino acids. From germline, CDR1 is MDHEN and CDR2 SYDVKM. V gave up 2 bases and J gave up 5 bases, with 21 bases separating them. CDR3 in amino acids: CASSLVKRASGGTEAFF. CDR3 nucleotides: TGTGCCAGCAGTTTAGTAAAGAGGGCCTCCGGTGGGACTGAAGCTTTCTTT. Full variable domain (missing parts from reference TRBV28 and TRBJ1-1): DVKVTQSSRYLVKRTGEKVFLECVQDMDHENMFWYRQDPGLGLRLIYFSYDVKMKEKGDIPEGYSVSREKKERFSLILESASTNQTSMYLCASSLVKRASGGTEAFFGQGTRLTVV.

This chain joins TRBV7-9 and TRBJ2-7, with TRBD2 matching over 10 bases. The CDR3 runs 15 residues. Trimming at V came to 1 base and at J to 6 bases, leaving 6 bases not matched to a gene. Germline-derived CDR1 and CDR2 are SEHNR and FQNEAQ (reference sequence). The CDR3 DNA is TGTGCCAGCAGCTTAGAGGGACTAGCGCTGTTCGAGCAGTACTTC. Its protein product is CASSLEGLALFEQYF.

This clonotype was observed many times. J is TRBJ2-2 and V is TRBV5-1; 7 bases fit TRBD1. CDR3 length equals 15 residues. V lost 0 bases, J lost 5 bases, and 4 bases stayed unmatched. The germline CDR1 and CDR2 sequences are SGHRS and YFSETQ. The chain's CDR3 is CASSLEGGKTGELFF. The CDR3 DNA reads as TGCGCCAGCAGCTTGGAAGGGGGCAAGACCGGGGAGCTGTTTTTT.

This clonotype was detected a few times. V usage is TRBV6-5 and J usage is TRBJ1-6, with a tentative D call TRBD1 (5 bases). The germline V gene has CDR1 MNHEY and CDR2 SVGAGI. Trimming left V 3 bases short and J 9 bases short, with 12 bases between. The CDR3 contains 14 residues. As DNA, the CDR3 is TGTGCCAGCAGTTATGGTGGGGCCGGTTCACCCCTCCACTTT. Protein product: CASSYGGAGSPLHF.

The CDR3, as DNA: TGCGCCAGCAGCTTGGGGGCGCAAACGAATTCACCCCTCCACTTT. This translates into CASSLGAQTNSPLHF. The rearrangement uses TRBV5-1 and TRBJ1-6; D uncertain. V was pared by 0 bases and J by 7 bases, with 11 bases between. CDR1 and CDR2 from the germline V gene are SGHRS and YFSETQ. This CDR3 comprises 15 residues.

The J gene is TRBJ2-7, the V gene TRBV7-2, with 8 nucleotides matching TRBD1. The junction had 12 bases not matched to a gene; V was cut back by 9 bases and J by 2 bases. The length of the CDR3 is 15 residues. Germline V gene sequence: CDR1 SGHTA, CDR2 FQGNSA. Here the CDR3 reads CASKLTGTGTYEQYF. CDR3 DNA sequence: TGTGCCAGTAAGCTAACCGGGACAGGTACCTACGAGCAGTACTTC.

This clonotype was counted ten times or more. The chain recombines TRBV20-1 with TRBJ2-3; 9 bases agree with TRBD2. CDR3 length: 15 residues. The J segment lost 0 bases and the V segment lost 4 bases, leaving 5 bases of the junction unmatched. Germline assignment: CDR1 DFQATT and CDR2 SNEGSKA (reference sequence). The CDR3 loop reads CSATSAGGSTDTQYF. DNA for the CDR3: TGCAGTGCTACGTCCGCGGGGGGGAGCACAGATACGCAGTATTTT.

This clonotype was picked up a small number of times. One end of the junction is discordant with germline, which a read error may explain. The V gene is TRBV7-7, the J gene TRBJ2-2; no definite D call. CDR1 is SSHAT, CDR2 FNYEAQ, per germline (reference sequence). The CDR3 is made up of 14 amino acids. CDR3 loop: CASSSLQFPGELFF. The CDR3 DNA reads as TGTGCTAGCAGCTCTCTACAGTTTCCCGGGGAGCTGTTTTTT.

This clonotype was observed at least ten times. The chain uses TRBV3-1 and TRBJ2-1; 10 nucleotides match TRBD2. V shed 4 bases, J shed 7 bases, and the junction held 7 bases outside the gene matches. This CDR3 comprises 15 residues. CDR1 and CDR2 (germline): LGHDT, YNNKEL (reference sequence). The CDR3 sequence: CASSPPAGGYNEQFF. The CDR3 bases are TGTGCCAGCAGCCCCCCAGCGGGGGGGTATAATGAGCAGTTCTTC.

This clonotype was detected a few times. The rearrangement joins TRBV20-1 to TRBJ2-1, with unresolved D. Germline V gene data show CDR1 as DFQATT and CDR2 as SNEGSKA (reference sequence). This CDR3 spans 16 amino acids. V was clipped by 0 bases and J by 0 bases, with 12 bases between them. CDR3 DNA: TGCAGTGCTAGAGATTTGGGCCCCAGCTCCTACAATGAGCAGTTCTTC. Translated, it gives CSARDLGPSSYNEQFF.

This clonotype appeared a few times. The chain has TRBV7-9 and TRBJ1-5; perhaps TRBD1 as D (5 bases). The CDR3 is 16 amino acids. Trimming took 5 bases from V and 5 from J, leaving 19 bases between them. CDR1 is SEHNR and CDR2 is FQNEAQ in the germline V gene (reference sequence). The CDR3, as DNA: TGTGCCAGCAGCGCAACCTGGCCACAGGAGGATCAGCCCCAGCATTTT. This encodes CASSATWPQEDQPQHF.

In this sample, this clonotype turned up once. The genes are TRBV3-1 and TRBJ2-1, with 12 bases lining up with TRBD1. Unmatched junction bases numbered 7, after V lost 5 bases and J lost 8 bases. This CDR3 region has 15 residues. In germline, CDR1 is LGHDT, CDR2 YNNKEL (reference sequence). CDR3 region: CASSGRDRGRDEQFF. CDR3 DNA: TGTGCCAGCAGCGGCCGGGACAGGGGGCGCGATGAGCAGTTCTTC.

This clonotype came up a few times. The chain combines TRBV27 with TRBJ1-5; D is unclear. The CDR3 covers 14 residues. V lost 4 bases and J lost 0, with 7 bases in between. CDR1 and CDR2 (germline): MNHEY, SMNVEV (reference sequence). The CDR3, as DNA: TGTGCCAGCAGTTGGCAATATAGCAATCAGCCCCAGCATTTT. It encodes CASSWQYSNQPQHF.

This clonotype showed up just a few times. This rearrangement joins TRBV2 to TRBJ1-1; D is uncertain. The V gene lost 6 bases and the J gene lost 1 base, with 12 bases spanning the gap. The CDR3 has 14 residues. From germline, CDR1 is SNHLY and CDR2 FYNNEI. Here the CDR3 reads CASRATGKNTEAFF. The CDR3 coding sequence is TGTGCCAGCAGGGCCACCGGGAAGAACACTGAAGCTTTCTTT.

In its sample, this clonotype was seen a few times. The chain joins TRBV7-2 to TRBJ2-3; D is unresolved. CDR3 length: 16 amino acids. The germline gives CDR1 SGHTA, CDR2 FQGNSA. V was pared by 5 bases and J by 5 bases, with 20 bases between. The CDR3 protein is CASSPRPPQVGDTQYF. CDR3 in DNA: TGTGCCAGCAGCCCCCGGCCGCCTCAAGTGGGAGATACGCAGTATTTT. Variable domain in full (rest from reference TRBV7-2 and TRBJ2-3): GAGVSQSPSNKVTEKGKDVELRCDPISGHTALYWYRQSLGQGLEFLIYFQGNSAPDKSGLPSDRFSAERTGGSVSTLTIQRTQQEDSAVYLCASSPRPPQVGDTQYFGPGTRLTVL.

This clonotype was seen more than once but under ten times. The V and J genes are TRBV5-1 and TRBJ2-2, with TRBD1 matching over 7 bases. Germline V gene sequence: CDR1 SGHRS, CDR2 YFSETQ. After removal of 4 bases from V and 7 bases from J, the junction contained 7 bases not matched to a gene. CDR3 size: 14 residues. CDR3 DNA: TGCGCCAGCAGCCCGCGGACAGGCAGCGGGGAGCTGTTTTTT. It yields the protein CASSPRTGSGELFF.

This clonotype showed up just a few times. The chain links TRBV2 to TRBJ2-7; unclear D gene. V was trimmed by 7 bases and J by 2 bases, leaving 9 bases between them. The CDR3 sequence is 12 residues long. Germline CDR1 is SNHLY and CDR2 is FYNNEI. Here the CDR3 DNA reads TGTGCCAGCAATAGGTCACCCTACGAGCAGTACTTC. It is translated as CASNRSPYEQYF.

This clonotype was counted ten times or more. This sequence joins TRBV7-2 and TRBJ2-1; D possibly corresponds to TRBD2 (6 bases). The V and J ends lost 5 bases and 3 bases respectively, with 14 bases between them. Per the germline V gene, CDR1 is SGHTA and CDR2 is FQGNSA. This CDR3 contains 15 residues. The CDR3 DNA follows: TGTGCCAGCAGCCTGAGCGGGTTTAGCTACAATGAGCAGTTCTTC. Protein product: CASSLSGFSYNEQFF.

This clonotype has just a few counts. The chain combines TRBV7-2 with TRBJ2-7; perhaps TRBD1 as D (6 bases). CDR1 is SGHTA and CDR2 is FQGNSA in the germline V gene. CDR3 length: 14 amino acids. Between the trimmed V and J ends, which lost 6 bases and 3 bases, there was a span of 15 bases. CDR3 nucleotide sequence: TGTGCCAGCAGGAAACAGGGATCCCACTACGAGCAGTACTTC. Its protein product is CASRKQGSHYEQYF.

The CDR3 loop is CASSLVGTSDEQFF. CDR3 bases: TGCGCCAGCAGCTTGGTCGGGACTAGCGATGAGCAGTTCTTC. The rearrangement joins TRBV5-1 to TRBJ2-1; 10 nucleotides agree with TRBD2. The J segment lost 8 bases and the V segment lost 0 bases, leaving 2 bases of the junction unmatched. This CDR3 is built from 14 residues. In germline, CDR1 is SGHRS, CDR2 YFSETQ.

This clonotype occurred a few times. The V call is TRBV11-2, the J call TRBJ2-2; maybe TRBD2 (6 bases). The CDR3 spans 17 residues. Trimming removed 5 bases at V and 6 bases at J, with 22 bases between. Germline V CDR1 and CDR2: SGHAT, FQNNGV. The CDR3 sequence: CASSPPLGRERSGELFF. DNA for the CDR3: TGTGCCAGCAGCCCCCCCTTGGGGCGGGAAAGATCCGGGGAGCTGTTTTTT.